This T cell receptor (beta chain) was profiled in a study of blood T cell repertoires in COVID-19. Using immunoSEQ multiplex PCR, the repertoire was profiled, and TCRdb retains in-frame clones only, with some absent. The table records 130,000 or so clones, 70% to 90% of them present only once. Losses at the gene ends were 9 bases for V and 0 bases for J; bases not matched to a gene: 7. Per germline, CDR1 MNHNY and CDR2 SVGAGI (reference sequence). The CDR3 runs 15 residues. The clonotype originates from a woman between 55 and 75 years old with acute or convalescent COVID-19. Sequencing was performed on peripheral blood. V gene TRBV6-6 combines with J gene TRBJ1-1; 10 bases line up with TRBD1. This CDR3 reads CASRGGQGMNTEAFF. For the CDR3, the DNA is TGTGCCAGTAGGGGGGGACAGGGGATGAACACTGAAGCTTTCTTT.